This T cell receptor beta chain was sequenced during a study of T cells in localized non-small cell lung cancer. Produced via immunoSEQ multiplex PCR; TCRdb's table is partial and in-frame only. The sample has about 26,000 clones, approximately 85% seen once. Germline loops: CDR1 MNHNS, CDR2 SASEGT. V was shortened by 1 base and J by 7 bases, with 16 bases between the two germline ends. The CDR3 runs 15 residues. The chain employs TRBV6-1 and TRBJ1-2; no definite D call. Sequenced here: peripheral blood, sampled before any cancer treatment. The receptor was derived from a woman aged 35-70 years with stage I lung adenocarcinoma. The CDR3 bases are TGTGCCAGCAGTGAAGGGAGGGTCCGTGAAGGTGGCTACACCTTC. Protein: CASSEGRVREGGYTF.